These T cell receptor beta chains were read from a single sample in a study of blood T cells in healthy people across ages. TCRdb reprocessed the 5' RACE reads with MiXCR, giving one entry per CDR3 protein. Among 1.8 million or so distinct CDR3 sequences listed, about 39% were seen once. What was sequenced was blood. These receptors all stem from a human donor in good health. The CDR3 runs from the conserved cysteine through the conserved F or W. The D gene is left open where the match is weak. The size entry is marked missing in some rows and otherwise reads once, few, many or a size class.

V gene,clone size,J gene,D gene,CDR3 protein,CDR3 DNA
TRBV7-9,few,TRBJ1-2,TRBD1,CASSLSVGQDYGYTF,TGTGCCAGCAGCTTAAGTGTGGGACAGGATTATGGCTACACCTTC
TRBV6-2/TRBV6-3,-,TRBJ1-5,-,CASTPSKVGYQPQHF,TGTGCCAGCACCCCCTCAAAGGTAGGGTATCAGCCCCAGCATTTT
TRBV12-3/TRBV12-4,few,TRBJ2-5,TRBD1,CASTATGGLSETQYF,TGTGCCAGCACCGCTACAGGGGGCTTAAGTGAGACCCAGTACTTC
TRBV12-3/TRBV12-4,few,TRBJ1-1,TRBD1,CASRQTGAEAFF,TGTGCCAGCAGGCAGACAGGGGCTGAAGCTTTCTTT
TRBV12-3/TRBV12-4,-,TRBJ2-1,-,CASSLLGGPSPYNEQFF,TGTGCCAGCAGTTTATTAGGGGGGCCTAGCCCCTACAATGAGCAGTTCTTC
TRBV9,-,TRBJ1-4,-,CASSVGTGIGNEKLFF,TGTGCCAGCAGCGTAGGAACAGGGATTGGTAATGAAAAACTGTTTTTT
TRBV7-2,-,TRBJ1-6,-,CASRTDSRQSPLHF,TGTGCCAGCAGGACAGACAGTCGGCAGTCACCCCTCCACTTT
TRBV27,-,TRBJ2-6,-,CASSSPLPQALTGANVLTF,TGTGCCAGCAGTTCTCCCCTTCCACAGGCCCTCACTGGGGCCAACGTCCTGACTTTC
TRBV3-1,few,TRBJ2-4,-,CASSPGRWAKNIQYF,TGTGCCAGCAGCCCAGGTCGATGGGCCAAAAACATTCAGTACTTC
TRBV6-5,few,TRBJ1-4,-,CASSEIGEKLFF,TGTGCCAGCAGTGAGATTGGTGAAAAACTGTTTTTT
TRBV4-1,-,TRBJ2-2,TRBD2,CASSQHVSGGASPSGELFF,TGCGCCAGCAGCCAACATGTGAGCGGGGGGGCCTCACCTTCCGGGGAGCTGTTTTTT
TRBV20-1,-,TRBJ1-5,TRBD1,CSARTGRISNQPQHF,TGCAGTGCGCGGACAGGTAGAATAAGCAATCAGCCCCAGCATTTT
TRBV7-9,-,TRBJ2-7,-,CASSLDVQDEQYF,TGTGCCAGCAGCTTAGACGTACAGGACGAGCAGTACTTC
TRBV29-1,few,TRBJ2-1,-,CSVDKPTDYNEQFF,TGCAGCGTTGATAAGCCTACGGATTACAATGAGCAGTTCTTC
TRBV3-1,-,TRBJ2-4,-,CASSQMAGANNIQYF,TGTGCCAGCAGCCAAATGGCGGGGGCAAATAACATTCAGTACTTC
TRBV15,few,TRBJ2-7,-,CATSPRGGHYEQYF,TGTGCCACCAGTCCCCGGGGCGGACACTACGAGCAGTACTTC
TRBV4-1,-,TRBJ2-5,-,CASSQWGTGRREQYF,TGCGCCAGCAGCCAATGGGGGACAGGACGGCGGGAGCAGTACTTC
TRBV11-2,-,TRBJ1-4,TRBD1,CASRQPSGGSEKLFF,TGTGCCAGCAGACAACCTTCAGGGGGTAGTGAAAAACTGTTTTTT
TRBV12-3/TRBV12-4,-,TRBJ2-1,TRBD2,CASNKGLEQETQFF,TGTGCCAGCAATAAGGGACTAGAACAAGAGACCCAGTTCTTC
TRBV3-1,-,TRBJ2-5,-,CASSGARDFQETQYF,TGTGCCAGCAGCGGGGCCCGGGACTTCCAAGAGACCCAGTACTTC
TRBV7-2,-,TRBJ2-1,TRBD1,CASSRPTGMNEQFF,TGTGCCAGCAGCCGCCCGACAGGGATGAATGAGCAGTTCTTC
TRBV12-3/TRBV12-4,-,TRBJ2-5,-,CASSFTGQEETQYF,TGTGCCAGCAGTTTCACAGGGCAAGAAGAGACCCAGTACTTC
TRBV5-1,-,TRBJ2-7,TRBD2,CASRSGTSGDYEQYF,TGCGCCAGCCGCTCCGGGACTAGCGGGGACTACGAGCAGTACTTC
TRBV6-5,few,TRBJ2-3,TRBD2,CASSYPTLAGGTDTQYF,TGTGCCAGCAGTTACCCCACTCTAGCGGGGGGCACAGATACGCAGTATTTT
TRBV30,-,TRBJ1-2,-,CAWGRDTFGGHTF,TGTGCCTGGGGCCGGGACACATTCGGGGGGCACACCTTC
TRBV20-1,-,TRBJ2-7,TRBD2,CSATKPSGASPVQYF,TGCAGTGCTACCAAGCCTAGCGGGGCCTCGCCGGTGCAGTACTTC
TRBV4-3,-,TRBJ2-1,TRBD2,CASSQDVTSGWVNEQFF,TGCGCCAGCAGCCAAGACGTGACTAGCGGATGGGTCAATGAGCAGTTCTTC
TRBV6-6,-,TRBJ2-1,-,CASSPSTWEQFF,TGTGCCAGCAGTCCCTCGACTTGGGAGCAGTTCTTC
TRBV12-3/TRBV12-4,once,TRBJ2-3,TRBD1,CASYRDRLQYF,TGTGCCAGCTACCGGGACAGACTGCAGTATTTT
TRBV6-2/TRBV6-3,-,TRBJ2-7,TRBD1,CASGRTGRSYEQYF,TGTGCCAGCGGGCGGACAGGGCGTTCCTACGAGCAGTACTTC
TRBV7-2,-,TRBJ1-2,-,CASSSARGGYYTF,TGTGCCAGCAGCTCAGCGCGGGGGGGGTACTACACCTTC
TRBV20-1,-,TRBJ2-5,TRBD2,CSAASSGGDVSGETQYF,TGCAGTGCTGCCTCTAGCGGGGGGGATGTTAGTGGAGAGACCCAGTACTTC
TRBV20-1,-,TRBJ2-3,-,CSARFGGNTDTQYF,TGCAGTGCGCGATTCGGGGGTAACACAGATACGCAGTATTTT
TRBV7-2,-,TRBJ2-4,-,CASSLEAQTAREQYF,TGTGCCAGCAGCTTAGAGGCCCAAACGGCTAGGGAGCAGTACTTC
TRBV6-1,many,TRBJ1-2,-,CASTGREANYGYTF,TGTGCCAGCACCGGTAGGGAAGCTAACTATGGCTACACCTTC
TRBV6-1,many,TRBJ1-1,-,CAIGQLLNTEAFF,TGTGCCATAGGACAACTCCTTAACACTGAAGCTTTCTTT
TRBV5-6,-,TRBJ2-2,-,CASSLGTRGGTGELFF,TGTGCCAGCAGCTTAGGCACCAGGGGGGGAACCGGGGAGCTGTTTTTT
TRBV11-1,many,TRBJ2-5,-,CASSAPTQGETQYF,TGTGCCAGCAGCGCTCCTACGCAAGGAGAGACCCAGTACTTC
TRBV5-4,-,TRBJ1-6,-,CASSPSPHSPLHF,TGTGCCAGCAGCCCCTCCCCCCATTCACCCCTCCACTTT
TRBV20-1,few,TRBJ2-5,-,CSARDGGDGNSKTQYF,TGCAGTGCTAGAGATGGCGGGGACGGAAACAGCAAGACCCAGTACTTC
TRBV27,-,TRBJ2-5,-,CASSSYGQQETQYF,TGTGCCAGCAGCTCATACGGACAGCAAGAGACCCAGTACTTC
TRBV9,-,TRBJ1-3,-,CASSVMDSSGNTIYF,TGTGCCAGCAGCGTAATGGACAGCTCTGGAAACACCATATATTTT
TRBV6-4,few,TRBJ2-3,TRBD2,CASSKLAGRPDTQYF,TGTGCCAGCAGTAAACTAGCGGGGAGACCAGATACGCAGTATTTT
TRBV2,-,TRBJ2-7,-,CASITTTLDDEQYF,TGTGCCAGCATTACGACTACTCTCGATGACGAGCAGTACTTC
TRBV24-1,-,TRBJ2-1,-,CATSDLNAEEFSEQFF,TGTGCCACCAGTGATTTAAATGCGGAGGAATTCAGTGAGCAGTTCTTC
TRBV15,few,TRBJ2-1,TRBD1,CATSRDWDRGPEHRKYNEQFF,TGTGCCACCAGCAGAGATTGGGACAGGGGGCCGGAACATCGCAAATACAATGAGCAGTTCTTC
TRBV2,-,TRBJ1-1,-,CASSGKYMNTEAFF,TGTGCCAGCAGTGGAAAATACATGAACACTGAAGCTTTCTTT
TRBV20-1,few,TRBJ1-5,TRBD1,CSARQSTGGQPQHF,TGCAGTGCTAGACAATCGACAGGGGGTCAGCCCCAGCATTTT
TRBV20-1,few,TRBJ2-1,-,CSARRLHNEQFF,TGCAGTGCTAGGCGGCTCCACAATGAGCAGTTCTTC
TRBV10-3,few,TRBJ2-7,TRBD1,CAISSPAGQGVYEQYF,TGTGCCATCAGTTCCCCTGCGGGACAGGGGGTTTACGAGCAGTACTTC